The 20 T cell receptor beta chains below come from one sample, sequenced in a study of blood T cells in healthy people across ages (dated by TCRdb to about 2015). The protocol used for the library was 5' RACE. Sequenced on an Illumina HiSeq 2500. A second PCR of roughly 7 to 12 cycles was performed with a sample-barcoded 5' primer and a J-beta primer mix. The public reads were reprocessed in TCRdb via fastp at Q25 and MiXCR, keeping in-frame beta chains. Identical CDR3 protein sequences are pooled into one entry, listed with their most common genes and DNA. The sample records about a million distinct CDR3 sequences, about 51% of which are singletons. Over 20% of the sample is held by the ten biggest clonotypes. The sample taken for sequencing was blood. The origin of the receptors is a woman aged 60-70 years in good health.

V is TRBV2 and J is TRBJ2-5; D is ambiguous. This CDR3 contains 12 residues. CDR1 is SNHLY and CDR2 is FYNNEI in the germline V gene. Trimming removed 7 bases at V and 4 bases at J, with 10 bases between. The CDR3 is CASNRNIETQYF. CDR3 coding DNA: TGTGCCAGCAATCGGAATATAGAGACCCAGTACTTC.

The chain couples TRBV7-9 to TRBJ2-3; either TRBD1 or TRBD2 may fit D (5 bases each). The germline gives CDR1 SEHNR, CDR2 FQNEAQ (reference sequence). V dropped 3 bases and J dropped 4 bases, with 14 bases sitting between them. The CDR3 runs to 15 residues. The CDR3 DNA follows: TGTGCCAGCAGCTTTGGGGATAGGGACCCAGATACGCAGTATTTT. This encodes CASSFGDRDPDTQYF.

This chain connects TRBV28 to TRBJ1-5, with D uncertain. Per the germline V gene, CDR1 is MDHEN and CDR2 is SYDVKM. The V gene lost 6 bases and the J gene lost 7 bases, with 16 bases spanning the gap. The CDR3 extends over 14 amino acids. CDR3 nucleotides: TGTGCCAGCAGCCGCGCAACATCTGGCCAGCCCCAGCATTTT. Protein sequence: CASSRATSGQPQHF.

This clonotype occurred a few times. The chain is built from TRBV29-1 and TRBJ2-1; TRBD2 aligns across 7 bases. V lost 7 bases and J lost 2; bases outside the gene matches: 11. The CDR3 runs 15 residues. Per germline, CDR1 SQVTM and CDR2 ANQGSEA. The CDR3 protein is CSADGRLAAYNEQFF. CDR3 DNA sequence: TGCAGCGCCGACGGTCGGCTAGCGGCCTACAATGAGCAGTTCTTC.

The chain has TRBV11-2 and TRBJ2-1; D not resolved. This CDR3 is built from 16 residues. CDR1 and CDR2 from the germline V gene are SGHAT and FQNNGV. Trimming removed 3 bases from V and 2 bases from J, with 14 bases in between. The CDR3 loop is CASSLLHPTAYNEQFF. The CDR3 bases are TGTGCCAGCAGCTTGCTACACCCGACCGCCTACAATGAGCAGTTCTTC.

This clonotype was found once. The chain recombines TRBV7-2 with TRBJ2-7; no definite D call. The germline V gene encodes CDR1 SGHTA and CDR2 FQGNSA. The CDR3 has 14 residues. Trimming removed 1 base from V and 2 bases from J, with 9 bases in between. The CDR3 sequence: CASSLGLEAYEQYF. Written as DNA, the CDR3 is TGTGCCAGCAGCTTAGGCCTAGAGGCCTACGAGCAGTACTTC. Using reference TRBV7-2 and TRBJ2-7 for the parts outside the CDR3, the full variable domain is GAGVSQSPSNKVTEKGKDVELRCDPISGHTALYWYRQSLGQGLEFLIYFQGNSAPDKSGLPSDRFSAERTGGSVSTLTIQRTQQEDSAVYLCASSLGLEAYEQYFGPGTRLTVT.

This clonotype was detected a few times. The chain combines TRBV28 with TRBJ2-7, with D perhaps TRBD2 (6 bases). The ends were cut back, 3 bases at V and 3 bases at J, with 15 bases in the middle. Germline CDR1 and CDR2: MDHEN and SYDVKM. This CDR3 region has 15 residues. In DNA, the CDR3 is TGTGCCAGCAGTTTGCTAACTAGCCGATACTACGAGCAGTACTTC. Encoded protein: CASSLLTSRYYEQYF.

The rearrangement uses TRBV29-1 and TRBJ2-7, with 7 bases fitting TRBD2. The germline gives CDR1 SQVTM, CDR2 ANQGSEA. The CDR3 is made up of 14 amino acids. J lost 5 bases, V lost 5 bases, and 12 bases had no gene match. CDR3 sequence reads: CSVWGGSKGNEQYF. The DNA of the CDR3 is TGCAGCGTTTGGGGGGGGAGTAAGGGAAACGAGCAGTACTTC.

J is TRBJ2-3 and V is TRBV6-6; 8 bases align to TRBD2. The CDR3 is 14 residues long. CDR1 is MNHNY, CDR2 SVGAGI, per germline (reference sequence). The V gene end was trimmed by 6 bases and the J gene end by 2 bases; junction bases not matched to a gene: 4. CDR3 bases: TGTGCCAGCAGGCGGGAGGTAATCACAGATACGCAGTATTTT. Amino acid sequence: CASRREVITDTQYF.

This clonotype was seen only once. This sequence joins TRBV20-1 and TRBJ2-2; D is unclear. The CDR3 length is 14 residues. Germline loops: CDR1 DFQATT, CDR2 SNEGSKA (reference sequence). V lost 6 bases, J lost 1 base, and 12 bases lay in between. The CDR3 sequence: CSAPGRLNTGELFF. The DNA of the CDR3 is TGCAGTGCCCCCGGCAGGCTGAACACCGGGGAGCTGTTTTTT.

This clonotype was detected only a few times. V and J are TRBV29-1 and TRBJ2-5; D is ambiguous. V lost 3 bases, J lost 5 bases, and 10 bases lay in between. This CDR3 is 12 amino acids long. CDR1 is SQVTM and CDR2 is ANQGSEA in the germline V gene. The CDR3 loop reads CSVDDPWETQYF. CDR3 bases: TGCAGCGTTGACGACCCTTGGGAGACCCAGTACTTC.

This chain uses TRBV7-9 with TRBJ2-1; D is unresolved. CDR1 is SEHNR, CDR2 FQNEAQ, per germline (reference sequence). The CDR3 has 13 amino acids. Trimming removed 0 bases at V and 7 bases at J, with 7 bases between. The CDR3 coding sequence is TGTGCCAGCAGCTTAGCGTATGGGAATGAGCAGTTCTTC. Translated: CASSLAYGNEQFF.

The chain is built from TRBV29-1 and TRBJ2-7, with 8 bases lining up with TRBD1. Germline-derived CDR1 and CDR2 are SQVTM and ANQGSEA. Trimming removed 4 bases from V and 7 bases from J; junction bases left unmatched: 18. CDR3 length: 16 amino acids. The CDR3 DNA follows: TGCAGCGTTGCAAGGCTGGGCCGACAGGGGATGGGGGAGCAGTACTTC. The encoded protein is CSVARLGRQGMGEQYF.

The rearrangement uses TRBV5-1 and TRBJ2-1, with 7 bases matching TRBD1. Trimming at V came to 1 base and at J to 4 bases, leaving 5 bases not matched to a gene. The CDR3 covers 15 residues. Germline V CDR1 and CDR2: SGHRS, YFSETQ. Written as DNA, the CDR3 is TGCGCCAGCAGCTTGACCGGGACAGTATACAATGAGCAGTTCTTC. Protein: CASSLTGTVYNEQFF.

This sequence joins TRBV2 and TRBJ1-4; no clear D. Trimming left V 10 bases short and J 0 bases short, with 12 bases between. CDR1 and CDR2 (germline): SNHLY, FYNNEI. The CDR3 totals 14 residues. The CDR3 sequence: CAIPGSPTNEKLFF. The DNA of the CDR3 is TGTGCCATCCCCGGCAGCCCAACTAATGAAAAACTGTTTTTT.

This chain uses TRBV7-9 with TRBJ2-3, with D uncertain. Germline V gene data show CDR1 as SEHNR and CDR2 as FQNEAQ (reference sequence). V dropped 8 bases and J dropped 4 bases, with 13 bases sitting between them. This CDR3 contains 13 residues. The CDR3 nucleotides read TGTGCCAGCGGGCAGTCGGTGGCAGATACGCAGTATTTT. This gives the protein CASGQSVADTQYF.

The chain has TRBV4-2 and TRBJ2-3; 7 nucleotides line up with TRBD2. This CDR3 is 16 amino acids long. From germline, CDR1 is LGHNA and CDR2 YNFKEQ. The J segment lost 8 bases and the V segment lost 3 bases, leaving 14 bases of the junction unmatched. CDR3 amino acids: CASSQPDRDGGVTQYF. The CDR3 nucleotides are TGTGCCAGCAGCCAGCCGGACCGGGATGGGGGGGTTACGCAGTATTTT.

This rearrangement joins TRBV6-2 or TRBV6-3 to TRBJ1-5, with no clear D. Germline loops: CDR1 MNHEY, CDR2 SVGEGT. V shed 4 bases and J shed 9 bases, with 7 bases lying between them. CDR3 length: 11 amino acids. This CDR3 is CASSWKGPQHF. The CDR3 DNA follows: TGTGCCAGCAGTTGGAAGGGGCCCCAGCATTTT.

This clonotype has just a few counts. The CDR3, as DNA: TGCGCCAGCAGCCACGCCGGGACCGGGTACACAGATACGCAGTATTTT. It encodes CASSHAGTGYTDTQYF. The rearrangement links TRBV5-1 to TRBJ2-3; D tentatively reads TRBD1 or TRBD2 (5 bases each). Germline V gene sequence: CDR1 SGHRS, CDR2 YFSETQ. The CDR3 runs 16 residues. V was pared by 4 bases and J by 2 bases, with 17 bases between.

The rearrangement joins TRBV29-1 to TRBJ2-2; 8 bases are shared with TRBD1. The germline V gene encodes CDR1 SQVTM and CDR2 ANQGSEA. There are 14 residues in the CDR3. V was clipped by 6 bases and J by 1 base; unmatched bases: 4. CDR3 coding DNA: TGCAGCGTCGATGGACAGGGGAACACCGGGGAGCTGTTTTTT. Amino acid sequence: CSVDGQGNTGELFF.